Listed below are T cell receptor beta chains from one sample, sequenced in a study of control samples from healthy donors and cancer patients. The method was immunoSEQ multiplex PCR; TCRdb's version includes in-frame clones alone and lacks a portion of them. The data contain around 110,000 clones, roughly 92% of them singletons. The specimen was blood. The receptor set was obtained from a man aged 25 to 40 in good health. The CDR3 runs from the conserved cysteine through the conserved F or W.

v_call cdr3_aa
TRBV6-2/TRBV6-3 CASSLSWDTEAFF
TRBV4-2 CASSQEDGLNEKLFF
TRBV7-2 CASSSEASQETQYF
TRBV5-1 CASSNGPPEYEQYF
TRBV7-9 CASSFPSGASSSTDTQYF
TRBV19 CASSTTGNRNQPQHF
TRBV7-9 CASSQGGIGTEAFF
TRBV6-5 CASSEGRGRGTEAFF
TRBV11-1 CASSLTPGYTEAFF
TRBV5-4 CASSPKGFYEQYF
TRBV3-1/TRBV3-2 CASSLIGTSGRSSYEQYF
TRBV6-1 CASSEDGTGYGYTF
TRBV2 CASSEWHRYLSGYTF
TRBV6-5 CASSQDRGLYGYTF
TRBV19 CASSIGNTEAFF
TRBV5-1 CASSPDRGPGELFF
TRBV27 CASSFRFKNGYTF
TRBV19 CATSRTVSYEQYF
TRBV25-1 CASSETETGVIYGYTF